This T cell receptor beta chain was captured in a study of beta chain features in type 1 diabetes. Study summary: Sorted cells from all samples, numbering about 98 million, were examined.

This clone was observed a handful of times. Its target is unknown. Reverse transcribing all isolated RNA meant expressed TCRB transcripts were sequenced. Clones were sequenced by immunoSEQ multiplex PCR, and TCRdb holds only the in-frame ones, with some missing. The sample yields roughly 150,000 clones, over 7.5% seen once. Study findings and constraints: Type 1 diabetes patients showed fewer insertions and more deletions at VDJ junctions.

The CDR3 covers 14 residues. Germline V CDR1 and CDR2: SNHLY, FYNNEI. V lost 10 bases to trimming and J lost 7 bases; unmatched junction nucleotides: 12. The sequenced sample was central memory CD4+ T cells from blood. This receptor was identified in a woman aged 18-29 years in good health. The chain uses TRBV2 and TRBJ2-1, with TRBD2 matching 8 bases. In DNA form, the CDR3 reads TGTGCCACCGGGAGGGGGGGCCTATCGAATGAGCAGTTCTTC. Residues: CATGRGGLSNEQFF.